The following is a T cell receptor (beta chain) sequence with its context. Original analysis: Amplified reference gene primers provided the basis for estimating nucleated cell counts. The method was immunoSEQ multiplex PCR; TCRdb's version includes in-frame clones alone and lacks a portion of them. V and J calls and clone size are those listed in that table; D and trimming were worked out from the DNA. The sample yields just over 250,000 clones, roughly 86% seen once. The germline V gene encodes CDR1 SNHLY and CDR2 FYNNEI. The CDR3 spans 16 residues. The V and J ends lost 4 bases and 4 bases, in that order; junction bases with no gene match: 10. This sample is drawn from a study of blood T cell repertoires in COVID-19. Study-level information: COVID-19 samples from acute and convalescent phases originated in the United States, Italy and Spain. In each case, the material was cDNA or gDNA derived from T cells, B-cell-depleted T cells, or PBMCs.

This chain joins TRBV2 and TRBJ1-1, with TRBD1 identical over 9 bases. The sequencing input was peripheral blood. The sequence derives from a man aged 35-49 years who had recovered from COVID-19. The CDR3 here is CASSANFPDRGTEAFF. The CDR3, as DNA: TGTGCCAGCAGTGCAAATTTCCCGGACAGGGGCACTGAAGCTTTCTTT.